This T cell receptor beta chain emerged from a study of blood T cell repertoires in COVID-19 (dated by TCRdb to 2020 to 2022). About the investigation overall: The collaborator samples originated in the United States, Italy and Spain and spanned the acute and convalescent phases of COVID-19. A de-identified subject ID, COVID-19 status, age in years and sex were almost always included in the sample metadata. Where HLA class I and class II types were available, the types were taken from metadata supplied by the sample provider, not from assay-based typing. The repertoires were made available in a free public database intended to serve as a resource for research on the immune response to SARS-CoV-2. Subjects who had been exposed to COVID-19, were actively infected with it, or had recovered from it provided the deeply sampled blood TCRbeta repertoires that made up the dataset. The material from the prospective study consisted of cDNA or gDNA derived from T cells, B-cell-depleted T cells, or PBMCs. The samples were drawn from two sources: the first 160 participants of the ongoing ImmuneRACE study, and 1,000 to 1,500 subjects contributed by 6 global collaborators. Points the paper makes about the study in general: The amount of clinical and demographic metadata varied by source and participant and was provided uncurated.

Note on this clone: There is no known antigen for this receptor. Per-nucleotide qualities are absent, and no much larger clonotype sits a single base away.

TCRbeta CDR3 regions were amplified from genomic DNA by means of the immunoSEQ Assay, a bias-controlled multiplex PCR. Concerning the study's data processing: The number of nucleated cells in each sample was estimated from the amplification of reference gene primers within the assay. Sequence reads were collapsed and filtered to measure the absolute abundance of every unique TCRbeta CDR3 rearrangement. For each sample, productive Simpson clonality was calculated by taking the square root of Simpson's diversity index across productive rearrangements. In TCRdb, the immuneACCESS table is reduced to in-frame sequences with V and J assigned. These tables do not hold every clone; where another copy was compared, an unresolved V gene accounts for under half, and the others remain unexplained. V and J calls and clone size are as listed in that table; D and trimming were resolved from the DNA. The sample contains roughly 300,000 clones, 70% to 90% of them found a single time. The ten largest account for about 5.2% of the sample.

Participants in the prospective study were enrolled through a virtual design, were aged roughly 18 to 100 years, and lived in approximately 25 United States geographic areas. In the prospective study, participants were assigned to cohorts based on the clinical history participants reported in a screening survey and a study questionnaire. For ImmuneRACE Cohort 3, a participant was defined as recovered based on two consecutive negative NP/OP PCR tests, clearance by a healthcare professional, or resolution of symptoms. Mobile phlebotomists in the prospective study collected whole blood, serum and a nasopharyngeal or oropharyngeal swab from every participant. Additional blood draws and questionnaires over a 2-month period could optionally be provided by prospective study participants. Before DNA extraction, prospective study blood samples were shipped either frozen or at room temperature. Looking up the germline V gene yields CDR1 KGHSH and CDR2 LQKENI. Clipping removes 2 bases from V and 5 bases from J, with 8 as the unmatched junction base count. The CDR3 starts with the cysteine, ends with the phenylalanine, and has 15 residues. The CDR3 DNA has 45 bases and is translated from base 1.

The TCR sequence derives from a woman in her 30s who had recovered from COVID-19. This sequence uses TRBV18 and TRBJ1-2; 7 central bases correspond to TRBD1. The material sequenced was PBMCs or T cells enriched from blood (not recorded which). This receptor carries the CDR3 CASSPSGDSPYGYTF. The DNA is as follows: TGTGCCAGCTCACCATCGGGGGACAGTCCATATGGCTACACCTTC.